This is a list of T cell receptor beta chains from one sample in a study of T cells in Graves' hyperthyroidism and ophthalmopathy. TCRdb re-derived calls from the multiplex PCR reads in MiXCR, one entry per CDR3 protein. In the table there are 95,000 to 110,000 distinct CDR3 sequences, about 45% of which are singletons. The specimen sequenced was blood. The receptors were sampled from a man aged 40-49 years with Graves' hyperthyroidism. Each CDR3 is given with its conserved first and last residue. D genes are given only for firm matches. Clone size, where shown, is once, few, many, or a class for clones that have expanded.

d_gene: NA
v_gene: TRBV7-2
j_gene: TRBJ1-2
abundance: NA
CDR3nt: TGTGCCAGTAATACGGCATTGACGGGGAGCTATGGCTACACCTTC
CDR3aa: CASNTALTGSYGYTF

d_gene: TRBD1
v_gene: TRBV20-1
j_gene: TRBJ1-2
abundance: NA
CDR3nt: TGCAGTGCTACAGGGGGCTATGGCTACACCTTC
CDR3aa: CSATGGYGYTF

d_gene: TRBD1
v_gene: TRBV2
j_gene: TRBJ2-1
abundance: NA
CDR3nt: TGTGCCAGCAGTGAAATGGGACAGGGGGCCGGGAATGAGCAGTTCTTC
CDR3aa: CASSEMGQGAGNEQFF

d_gene: TRBD2
v_gene: TRBV4-1
j_gene: TRBJ2-2
abundance: few
CDR3nt: TGCGCCAGCAGCCTAGCGGGGGGGGGGACCGGGGAGCTGTTTTTT
CDR3aa: CASSLAGGGTGELFF

d_gene: NA
v_gene: TRBV6-2/TRBV6-3
j_gene: TRBJ2-7
abundance: many
CDR3nt: TGTGCCAGCAAGACGGTCTCGGAGGGAGCGGAGTACTTC
CDR3aa: CASKTVSEGAEYF

d_gene: NA
v_gene: TRBV7-9
j_gene: TRBJ1-2
abundance: many
CDR3nt: TGTGCCAGCAGCTTAGCGAGAGGGGACCATGGCTACACCTTC
CDR3aa: CASSLARGDHGYTF

d_gene: TRBD2
v_gene: TRBV29-1
j_gene: TRBJ2-7
abundance: NA
CDR3nt: TGCAGCGTAGAAGTATTAGCGGGAGACCCCTACGAGCAGTACTTC
CDR3aa: CSVEVLAGDPYEQYF

d_gene: NA
v_gene: TRBV7-9
j_gene: TRBJ2-2
abundance: NA
CDR3nt: TGTGCCAGCAGCGCACAGGGAAGTATTGGGCTGTTTTTT
CDR3aa: CASSAQGSIGLFF

d_gene: NA
v_gene: TRBV2
j_gene: TRBJ2-1
abundance: NA
CDR3nt: TGTGCCGGCACTTCGGACGGAACGACCTACAATGAGCGGTTCTTC
CDR3aa: CAGTSDGTTYNERFF

d_gene: NA
v_gene: TRBV9
j_gene: TRBJ2-3
abundance: many
CDR3nt: TGTGCCAGCAGCGCCCGAAGGGTCACTAGCACAGATACGCAGTATTTT
CDR3aa: CASSARRVTSTDTQYF

d_gene: NA
v_gene: TRBV7-2
j_gene: TRBJ2-1
abundance: many
CDR3nt: TGTGCCAGCAGCCTACAACCGGCCGGTAATGAGCAGTTCTTC
CDR3aa: CASSLQPAGNEQFF

d_gene: TRBD1
v_gene: TRBV7-9
j_gene: TRBJ2-1
abundance: medium-sized
CDR3nt: TGTGCCAGCAGCTTAACAGGGGACGAGCAGTTCTTC
CDR3aa: CASSLTGDEQFF

d_gene: NA
v_gene: TRBV20-1
j_gene: TRBJ2-2
abundance: few
CDR3nt: TGCAGTGCCCCAAGAACTACTATGAGCACCGGGGAGCTGTTTTTT
CDR3aa: CSAPRTTMSTGELFF

d_gene: TRBD1
v_gene: TRBV10-3
j_gene: TRBJ2-7
abundance: NA
CDR3nt: TGTGCCATCAGCGGGACAGGGAAGTGGGAGCAGTACTTC
CDR3aa: CAISGTGKWEQYF

d_gene: TRBD2
v_gene: TRBV6-2/TRBV6-3
j_gene: TRBJ2-5
abundance: many
CDR3nt: TGTGCCAGCAGCCCACGCGTAGCGGGAGCAGAGACCCAGTACTTC
CDR3aa: CASSPRVAGAETQYF

d_gene: TRBD2
v_gene: TRBV19
j_gene: TRBJ2-1
abundance: many
CDR3nt: TGTGCCAGTAGTAAGGCGGGAGAGTACAATGAGCAGTTCTTC
CDR3aa: CASSKAGEYNEQFF

d_gene: NA
v_gene: TRBV2
j_gene: TRBJ2-2
abundance: few
CDR3nt: TGTGCCAGCAGTGAAGCGGTGACAGGTAACACCGGGGAGCTGTTTTTT
CDR3aa: CASSEAVTGNTGELFF

d_gene: NA
v_gene: TRBV9
j_gene: TRBJ2-5
abundance: NA
CDR3nt: TGTGCCAGCAACCTGGGAGGGCAAACCGGGGGCATGGAGACCCAGTACTTC
CDR3aa: CASNLGGQTGGMETQYF

d_gene: NA
v_gene: TRBV10-3
j_gene: TRBJ2-1
abundance: NA
CDR3nt: TGTGCCATCAGTGAGGACAGAACCCCGGTCTATGAGCAGTTCTTC
CDR3aa: CAISEDRTPVYEQFF

d_gene: NA
v_gene: TRBV4-2
j_gene: TRBJ2-3
abundance: many
CDR3nt: TGTGCCAGCAGCCAAGATCATGGTAGTCAAGATACGCAGTATTTT
CDR3aa: CASSQDHGSQDTQYF

d_gene: TRBD2
v_gene: TRBV5-8
j_gene: TRBJ2-1
abundance: many
CDR3nt: TGTGCCAGCAGCACGGGACTAGCGGGAGCTTACAATGAGCAGTTCTTC
CDR3aa: CASSTGLAGAYNEQFF

d_gene: TRBD1
v_gene: TRBV14
j_gene: TRBJ2-1
abundance: many
CDR3nt: TGTGCCAGCAGCCCTCCCGGGGACAGGCAGTTTGAGCAGTTCTTC
CDR3aa: CASSPPGDRQFEQFF

d_gene: NA
v_gene: TRBV20-1
j_gene: TRBJ1-2
abundance: NA
CDR3nt: TGCAGTGCTAGAGGGGCAGGTTTACATGGCTACACCTTC
CDR3aa: CSARGAGLHGYTF

d_gene: TRBD2
v_gene: TRBV12-3/TRBV12-4
j_gene: TRBJ2-7
abundance: NA
CDR3nt: TGTGCCAGCGGTCCCGGACTAGGGACTTCTTACGAGCAGTACTTC
CDR3aa: CASGPGLGTSYEQYF

d_gene: NA
v_gene: TRBV15
j_gene: TRBJ2-7
abundance: NA
CDR3nt: NA
CDR3aa: CATSRDRSSGANVLTFGAGEQYF

d_gene: NA
v_gene: TRBV7-2
j_gene: TRBJ2-2
abundance: many
CDR3nt: TGTGCCAGCAGCTTGGTAGGGTACGCCGGGGAGCTGTTTTTT
CDR3aa: CASSLVGYAGELFF

d_gene: TRBD1
v_gene: TRBV7-9
j_gene: TRBJ2-7
abundance: many
CDR3nt: TGTGCCAGCAGCCCGGGACAGGGTCCCTACGAGCAGTACTTC
CDR3aa: CASSPGQGPYEQYF

d_gene: NA
v_gene: TRBV19
j_gene: TRBJ1-2
abundance: many
CDR3nt: TGTGCCAGTAGTCCTGACGGAGTAGGAGGGTATGGCTACACCTTC
CDR3aa: CASSPDGVGGYGYTF

d_gene: NA
v_gene: TRBV11-2
j_gene: TRBJ2-7
abundance: many
CDR3nt: TGTGCCAGCAGCTTCACGGGGGCGCGCGAGCAGTACTTC
CDR3aa: CASSFTGAREQYF

d_gene: NA
v_gene: TRBV2
j_gene: TRBJ2-5
abundance: NA
CDR3nt: TGTGCCAGCAGCCTCCGAGCCGGGCGGACAGTCCAGGAGACCCAGTACTTC
CDR3aa: CASSLRAGRTVQETQYF

d_gene: TRBD2
v_gene: TRBV7-9
j_gene: TRBJ2-7
abundance: NA
CDR3nt: TGTGCCAGCAGCTCGCCCGGGGGCGGGAGGGCCTACGAGCAGTACTTC
CDR3aa: CASSSPGGGRAYEQYF

d_gene: NA
v_gene: TRBV19
j_gene: TRBJ1-2
abundance: many
CDR3nt: TGTGCCAGTAGTATTCACAGGGACCTGAACTATGGCTACACCTTC
CDR3aa: CASSIHRDLNYGYTF

d_gene: NA
v_gene: TRBV20-1
j_gene: TRBJ1-5
abundance: NA
CDR3nt: TGCAGTGTCAGGTGGCAACCGCCCCAGCATTTT
CDR3aa: CSVRWQPPQHF

d_gene: NA
v_gene: TRBV10-3
j_gene: TRBJ1-2
abundance: NA
CDR3nt: TGTGCCATCAGTATCCGAGGGGGGAAGGCTAACTATGGCTACACCTTC
CDR3aa: CAISIRGGKANYGYTF

d_gene: NA
v_gene: TRBV7-8
j_gene: TRBJ2-7
abundance: few
CDR3nt: TGTGCCTGGAGCCAACGGGGCTGGAAGTACGAGCAGTACTTC
CDR3aa: CAWSQRGWKYEQYF

d_gene: NA
v_gene: TRBV18
j_gene: TRBJ1-1
abundance: few
CDR3nt: TGTGCCAGCTCACCACAGGTTATGAACACTGAAGCTTTCTTT
CDR3aa: CASSPQVMNTEAFF

d_gene: NA
v_gene: TRBV5-4
j_gene: TRBJ2-5
abundance: many
CDR3nt: TGTGCCAGCAGCGGACCGGGACGGGAAGAGACCCAGTACTTC
CDR3aa: CASSGPGREETQYF

d_gene: TRBD1
v_gene: TRBV11-2
j_gene: TRBJ1-5
abundance: many
CDR3nt: TGTGCCAGCAGCTTAGACGGACAGGGGGGAGGGAATCAGCCCCAGCATTTT
CDR3aa: CASSLDGQGGGNQPQHF

d_gene: NA
v_gene: TRBV5-1
j_gene: TRBJ1-4
abundance: many
CDR3nt: TGCGCCAGCAGCTTCCAGGGACGCGAAAAACTGTTTTTT
CDR3aa: CASSFQGREKLFF

d_gene: NA
v_gene: TRBV20-1
j_gene: TRBJ1-1
abundance: many
CDR3nt: TGCAGTGCTCCGAAACAGGGAGGCACTGAAGCTTTCTTT
CDR3aa: CSAPKQGGTEAFF

d_gene: NA
v_gene: TRBV4-1
j_gene: TRBJ2-5
abundance: many
CDR3nt: TGCGCCAGCAGCCGGGGGGGGCAGCAAGAGACCCAGTACTTC
CDR3aa: CASSRGGQQETQYF